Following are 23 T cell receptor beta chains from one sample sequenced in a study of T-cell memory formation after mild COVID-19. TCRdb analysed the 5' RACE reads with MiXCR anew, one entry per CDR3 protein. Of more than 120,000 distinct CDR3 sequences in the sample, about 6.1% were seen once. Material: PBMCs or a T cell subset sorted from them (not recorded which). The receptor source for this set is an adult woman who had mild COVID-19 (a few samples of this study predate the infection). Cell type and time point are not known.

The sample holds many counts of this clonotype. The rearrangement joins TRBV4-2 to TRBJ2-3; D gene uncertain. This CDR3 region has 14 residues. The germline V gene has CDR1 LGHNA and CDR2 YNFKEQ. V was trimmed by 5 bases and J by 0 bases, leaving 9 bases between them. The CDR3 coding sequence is TGTGCCAGCAGCGCAGGTGGGAGCACAGATACGCAGTATTTT. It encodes CASSAGGSTDTQYF.

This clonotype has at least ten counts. CDR3 sequence: CASSEAVSNSPLHF. CDR3 nucleotide sequence: TGTGCCAGCAGTGAAGCGGTCAGCAATTCACCCCTCCACTTT. J is TRBJ1-6 and V is TRBV6-1; no clear D. CDR3 length: 14 amino acids. CDR1 MNHNS and CDR2 SASEGT come from the germline V gene. V was trimmed by 0 bases and J by 7 bases, leaving 7 bases between them.

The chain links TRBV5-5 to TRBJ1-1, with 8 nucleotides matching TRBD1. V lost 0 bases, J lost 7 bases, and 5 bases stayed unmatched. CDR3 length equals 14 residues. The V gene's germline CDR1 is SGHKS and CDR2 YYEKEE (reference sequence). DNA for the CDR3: TGTGCCAGCAGCTTGGGACAGGGGTTAGGTGAAGCTTTCTTT. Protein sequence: CASSLGQGLGEAFF.

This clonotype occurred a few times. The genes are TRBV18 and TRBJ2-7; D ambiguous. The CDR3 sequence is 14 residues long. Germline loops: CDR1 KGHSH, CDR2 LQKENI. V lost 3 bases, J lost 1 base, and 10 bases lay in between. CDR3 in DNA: TGTGCCAGCTCACCGTTCAAAGATTCCTACGAGCAGTACTTC. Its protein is CASSPFKDSYEQYF.

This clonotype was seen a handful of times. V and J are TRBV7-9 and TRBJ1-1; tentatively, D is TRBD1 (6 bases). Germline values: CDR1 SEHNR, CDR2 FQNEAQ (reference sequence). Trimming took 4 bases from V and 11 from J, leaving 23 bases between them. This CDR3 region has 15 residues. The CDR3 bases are TGTGCCAGCAGCTCTCCGGGACAAGGGGGGCCTTGGGCTTTCTTT. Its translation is CASSSPGQGGPWAFF.

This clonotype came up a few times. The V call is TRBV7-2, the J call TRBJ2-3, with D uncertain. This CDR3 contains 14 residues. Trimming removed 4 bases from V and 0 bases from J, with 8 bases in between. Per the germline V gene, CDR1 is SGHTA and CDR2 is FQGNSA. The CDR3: CASSSYRSTDTQYF. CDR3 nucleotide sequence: TGTGCCAGCAGCTCATACCGAAGCACAGATACGCAGTATTTT. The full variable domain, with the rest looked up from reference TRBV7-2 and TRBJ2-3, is GAGVSQSPSNKVTEKGKDVELRCDPISGHTALYWYRQSLGQGLEFLIYFQGNSAPDKSGLPSDRFSAERTGGSVSTLTIQRTQQEDSAVYLCASSSYRSTDTQYFGPGTRLTVL.

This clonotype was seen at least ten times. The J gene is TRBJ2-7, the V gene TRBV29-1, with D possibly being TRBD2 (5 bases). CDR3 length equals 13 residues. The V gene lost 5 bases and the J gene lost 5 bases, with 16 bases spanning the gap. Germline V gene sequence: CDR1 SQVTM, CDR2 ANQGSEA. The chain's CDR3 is CSVPATPGNEQYF. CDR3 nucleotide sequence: TGCAGCGTTCCAGCTACGCCCGGGAACGAGCAGTACTTC.

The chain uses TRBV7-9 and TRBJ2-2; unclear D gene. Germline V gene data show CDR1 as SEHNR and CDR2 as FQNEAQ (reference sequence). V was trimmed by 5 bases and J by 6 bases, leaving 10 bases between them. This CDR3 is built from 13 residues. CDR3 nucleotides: TGTGCCAGCAGCACCAAATCGTCCGGGGAGCTGTTTTTT. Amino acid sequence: CASSTKSSGELFF.

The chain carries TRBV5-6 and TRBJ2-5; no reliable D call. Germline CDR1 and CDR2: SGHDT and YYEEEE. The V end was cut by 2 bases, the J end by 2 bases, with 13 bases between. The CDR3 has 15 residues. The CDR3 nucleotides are TGTGCCAGCAGCTTCCTGTCCGGTCGGCAAGAGACCCAGTACTTC. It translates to CASSFLSGRQETQYF.

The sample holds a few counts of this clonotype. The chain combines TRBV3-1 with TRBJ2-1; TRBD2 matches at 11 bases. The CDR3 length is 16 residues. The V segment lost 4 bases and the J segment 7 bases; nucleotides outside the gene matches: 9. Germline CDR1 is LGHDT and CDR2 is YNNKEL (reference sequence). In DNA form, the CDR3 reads TGTGCCAGCAGCCCTCATTTTACTAGCGGGAGAAATGAGCAGTTCTTC. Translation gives CASSPHFTSGRNEQFF.

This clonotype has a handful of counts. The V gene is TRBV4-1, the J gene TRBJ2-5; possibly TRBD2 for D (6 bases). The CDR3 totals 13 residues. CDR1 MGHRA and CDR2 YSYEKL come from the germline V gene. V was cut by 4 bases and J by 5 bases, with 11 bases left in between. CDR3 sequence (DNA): TGCGCCAGCAGCCCGGGGGAGAGGGAGACCCAGTACTTC. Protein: CASSPGERETQYF.

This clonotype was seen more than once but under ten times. CDR3 sequence reads: CASSAYTEAFF. CDR3 in DNA: TGTGCCAGCAGCGCCTACACTGAAGCTTTCTTT. This chain joins TRBV2 and TRBJ1-1; unclear D gene. This CDR3 spans 11 amino acids. CDR1 and CDR2 from the germline V gene are SNHLY and FYNNEI. Trimming removed 6 bases from V and 3 bases from J, with 5 bases in between.

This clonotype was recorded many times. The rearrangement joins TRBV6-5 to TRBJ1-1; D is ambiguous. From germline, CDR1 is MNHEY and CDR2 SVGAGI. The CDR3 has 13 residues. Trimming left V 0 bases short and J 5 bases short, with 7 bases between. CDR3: CASSYSGKTEAFF. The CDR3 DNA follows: TGTGCCAGCAGTTACTCCGGGAAAACTGAAGCTTTCTTT.

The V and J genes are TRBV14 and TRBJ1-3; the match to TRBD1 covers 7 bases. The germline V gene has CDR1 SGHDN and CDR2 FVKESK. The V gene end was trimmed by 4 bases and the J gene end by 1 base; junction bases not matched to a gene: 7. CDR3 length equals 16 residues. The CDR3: CASSRQGQPSGNTIYF. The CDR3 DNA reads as TGTGCCAGCAGCCGCCAGGGACAGCCTTCTGGAAACACCATATATTTT.

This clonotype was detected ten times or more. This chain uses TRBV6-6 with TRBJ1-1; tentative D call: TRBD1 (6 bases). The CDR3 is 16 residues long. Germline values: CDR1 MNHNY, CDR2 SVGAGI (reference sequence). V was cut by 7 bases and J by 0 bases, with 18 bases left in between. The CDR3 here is CASKTGGQIMNTEAFF. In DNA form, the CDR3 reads TGTGCCAGCAAAACCGGTGGACAGATTATGAACACTGAAGCTTTCTTT.

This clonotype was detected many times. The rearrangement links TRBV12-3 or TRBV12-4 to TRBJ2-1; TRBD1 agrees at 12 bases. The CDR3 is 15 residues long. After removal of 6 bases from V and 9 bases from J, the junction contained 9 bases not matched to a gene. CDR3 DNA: TGTGCCAGCAGCGCTGGCGGGACAGGGGGCATTGAGCAGTTCTTC. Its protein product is CASSAGGTGGIEQFF.

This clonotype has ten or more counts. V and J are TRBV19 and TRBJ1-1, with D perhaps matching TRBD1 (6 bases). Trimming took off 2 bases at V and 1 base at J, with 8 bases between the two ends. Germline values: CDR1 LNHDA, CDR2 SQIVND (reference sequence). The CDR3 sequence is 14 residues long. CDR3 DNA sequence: TGTGCCAGTAGTATACTGACAGGGAACACTGAAGCTTTCTTT. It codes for CASSILTGNTEAFF.

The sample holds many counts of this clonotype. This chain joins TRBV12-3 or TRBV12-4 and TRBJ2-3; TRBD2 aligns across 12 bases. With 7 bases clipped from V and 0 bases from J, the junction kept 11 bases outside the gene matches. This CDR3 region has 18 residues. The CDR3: CASNPPPGLAGSTDTQYF. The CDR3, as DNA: TGTGCCAGCAATCCTCCCCCGGGACTAGCGGGTAGCACAGATACGCAGTATTTT.

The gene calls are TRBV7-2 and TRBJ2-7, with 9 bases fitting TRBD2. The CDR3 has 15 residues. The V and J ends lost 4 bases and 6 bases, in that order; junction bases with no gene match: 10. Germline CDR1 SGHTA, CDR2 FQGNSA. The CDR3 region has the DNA TGTGCCAGCAGCTCGAAGACTAGCGGCCTTAGCGAGCAGTACTTC. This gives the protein CASSSKTSGLSEQYF.

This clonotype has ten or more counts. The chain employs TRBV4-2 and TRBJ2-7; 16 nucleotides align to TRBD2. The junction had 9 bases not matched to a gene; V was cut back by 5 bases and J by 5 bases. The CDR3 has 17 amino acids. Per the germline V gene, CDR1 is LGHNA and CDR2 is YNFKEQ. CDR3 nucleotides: TGTGCCAGCAGCGAGGGACTAGCGGGAGGGCCTAGGGACGAGCAGTACTTC. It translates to CASSEGLAGGPRDEQYF.

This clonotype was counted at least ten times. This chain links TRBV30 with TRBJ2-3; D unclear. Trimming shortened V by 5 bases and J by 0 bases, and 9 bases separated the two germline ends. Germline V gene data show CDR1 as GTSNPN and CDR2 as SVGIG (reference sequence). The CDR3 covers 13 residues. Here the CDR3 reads CAWAGSSTDTQYF. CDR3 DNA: TGTGCCTGGGCAGGAAGTAGCACAGATACGCAGTATTTT.

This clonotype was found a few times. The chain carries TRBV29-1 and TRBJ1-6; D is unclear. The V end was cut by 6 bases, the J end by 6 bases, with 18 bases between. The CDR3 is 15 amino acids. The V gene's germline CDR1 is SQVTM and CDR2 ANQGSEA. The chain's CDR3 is CSVAWAAVPNSPLHF. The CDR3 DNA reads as TGCAGCGTCGCCTGGGCGGCGGTACCTAATTCACCCCTCCACTTT.

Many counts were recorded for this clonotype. The DNA for the CDR3 is TGTGCCCTCAATGGGGGAGAGAACACTGAAGCTTTCTTT. Encoded protein: CALNGGENTEAFF. V gene TRBV7-9 combines with J gene TRBJ1-1; maybe TRBD1 (5 bases). CDR1 SEHNR and CDR2 FQNEAQ come from the germline V gene (reference sequence). V dropped 11 bases and J dropped 1 base, with 14 bases sitting between them. The CDR3 length is 13 residues. Based on the CDR3 plus reference TRBV7-9 and TRBJ1-1, the full variable domain is DTGVSQNPRHKITKRGQNVTFRCDPISEHNRLYWYRQTLGQGPEFLTYFQNEAQLEKSRLLSDRFSAERPKGSFSTLEIQRTEQGDSAMYLCALNGGENTEAFFGQGTRLTVV.